This passage covers 26 T cell receptor beta chains from one sample sequenced in a study of T-cell memory formation after mild COVID-19. TCRdb re-analysed the 5' RACE reads in MiXCR, keeping a single row per CDR3 protein. The table has approximately 210,000 distinct CDR3 sequences, about 27% seen once; the top ten hold roughly 11%. Specimen: PBMCs or a T cell subset sorted from them (not recorded which). The receptors here all came from an adult woman who had mild COVID-19 (a few samples of this study predate the infection). Cell type and time point are not known.

This clonotype was observed a few times. The rearrangement links TRBV21-1 to TRBJ1-1; no DNA check was done on the table's D call, TRBD1. TRBV21-1 is an annotated pseudogene. This CDR3 has 14 amino acids. The CDR3 is CARGGIVVNTEAFF. CDR3 nucleotides: TGTGCCAGAGGGGGCATTGTTGTGAACACTGAAGCTTTCTTT.

This clonotype was detected many times. Mismatch with germline at one junction end may stem from a read error. CDR3 nucleotides: TGTGCCAGCAGCTTTAACACCGGGGAGCTGTTTTTT. This sequence encodes CASSFNTGELFF. This chain connects TRBV5-1 to TRBJ2-2; unclear D gene. The CDR3 spans 12 residues. Germline values: CDR1 SGHRS, CDR2 YFSETQ.

The CDR3 reads CASSFTSGASQETQYF. In DNA form, the CDR3 reads TGTGCCAGCAGCTTTACTAGCGGGGCTAGCCAAGAGACCCAGTACTTC. The genes are TRBV7-9 and TRBJ2-5; 10 bases match TRBD2. The CDR3 loop spans 16 amino acids. Germline trimming cut 3 bases from V and 1 base from J; bases unmatched to any gene: 5. In germline, CDR1 is SEHNR, CDR2 FQNEAQ (reference sequence).

A few counts support this clonotype. The J gene is TRBJ1-4, the V gene TRBV20-1; 8 positions agree with TRBD1. Germline V gene sequence: CDR1 DFQATT, CDR2 SNEGSKA (reference sequence). The CDR3 loop spans 13 amino acids. The J segment lost 10 bases and the V segment lost 1 base, leaving 5 bases of the junction unmatched. CDR3 nucleotides: TGCAGTGCTAGAGGATCGACAGGGGTAAAACTGTTTTTT. Protein sequence: CSARGSTGVKLFF.

J is TRBJ1-2 and V is TRBV19; no firm D call. Deletions cut 6 bases from V and 2 bases from J, with 7 bases between. CDR3 length: 12 amino acids. Germline loops: CDR1 LNHDA, CDR2 SQIVND (reference sequence). The CDR3 loop reads CASSTINYGYTF. CDR3 in DNA: TGTGCCAGTAGCACGATCAACTATGGCTACACCTTC.

The chain has TRBV25-1 and TRBJ1-1, with D unresolved. Germline values: CDR1 MGHDK, CDR2 SYGVNS. Trimming cost V 3 bases and J 1 base, with 9 bases left between them. The length of the CDR3 is 14 residues. CDR3 nucleotide sequence: TGTGCCAGCAGTGAGCTACGCCCGAACACTGAAGCTTTCTTT. This gives the protein CASSELRPNTEAFF. Based on the CDR3 plus reference TRBV25-1 and TRBJ1-1, the full variable domain is EADIYQTPRYLVIGTGKKITLECSQTMGHDKMYWYQQDPGMELHLIHYSYGVNSTEKGDLSSESTVSRIRTEHFPLTLESARPSHTSQYLCASSELRPNTEAFFGQGTRLTVV.

CDR3 residues: CASSPEFRGALEQYF. The CDR3 DNA reads TGTGCCAGCAGCCCGGAGTTCCGGGGGGCCCTCGAGCAGTACTTC. This chain uses TRBV4-2 with TRBJ2-7; the D gene is possibly TRBD2 (7 bases). The germline V and J ends were trimmed by 4 bases and 6 bases, with 19 bases remaining between them. The CDR3 length is 15 residues. CDR1 is LGHNA, CDR2 YNFKEQ, per germline.

This clonotype has more than one count but fewer than ten. This chain uses TRBV12-3 or TRBV12-4 with TRBJ1-3, with D possibly TRBD1 on 6 matching bases. The CDR3 loop spans 14 amino acids. Trimming removed 5 bases at V and 0 bases at J, with 8 bases between. In DNA, the CDR3 is TGTGCCAGCAGTCGACAGGTCTCTGGAAACACCATATATTTT. Translated: CASSRQVSGNTIYF.

The chain uses TRBV21-1 and TRBJ2-5; the table's TRBD2 call for D was not verified on the DNA. TRBV21-1 is tagged as a pseudogene. This CDR3 is 17 amino acids long. The CDR3 DNA reads TGTGCCAGCAGCCCCGACCAGGAGCGGGGGGTTCAAGAGACCCAGTACTTC. It encodes CASSPDQERGVQETQYF.

This chain joins TRBV5-1 and TRBJ1-1; D gene uncertain. The germline CDR1 and CDR2 sequences are SGHRS and YFSETQ. V was clipped by 5 bases and J by 1 base, with 12 bases between them. The CDR3 totals 14 residues. The CDR3 spells CASREGDGNTEAFF. As DNA, the CDR3 is TGCGCCAGCAGGGAAGGTGACGGGAACACTGAAGCTTTCTTT.

The rearrangement links TRBV30 to TRBJ2-7, with unresolved D. Trimming cost V 4 bases and J 2 bases, with 6 bases left between them. The germline V gene has CDR1 GTSNPN and CDR2 SVGIG (reference sequence). The CDR3 spans 11 residues. The CDR3, as DNA: TGTGCCTGGACGGACGCCTACGAGCAGTACTTC. Its translation is CAWTDAYEQYF.

The rearrangement links TRBV6-5 to TRBJ2-1, with D perhaps given as TRBD1 or TRBD2 (5 bases each). V was pared by 6 bases and J by 5 bases, with 11 bases between. CDR1 MNHEY and CDR2 SVGAGI come from the germline V gene. The CDR3 runs to 13 residues. DNA of the CDR3: TGTGCCAGCAGCCAGGGACCGAACAATGAGCAGTTCTTC. Translating gives CASSQGPNNEQFF.

CDR3 nucleotide sequence: TGCAGTGCTCTCACGGGGGGAGGGAATTCACCCCTCCACTTT. Translation: CSALTGGGNSPLHF. The V gene is TRBV20-1, the J gene TRBJ1-6; the D gene is possibly TRBD1 (5 bases). This CDR3 contains 14 residues. In germline, CDR1 is DFQATT, CDR2 SNEGSKA (reference sequence). Trimming left V 5 bases short and J 7 bases short, with 15 bases between.

The chain uses TRBV20-1 and TRBJ2-1; D possibly uses TRBD1 or TRBD2 (5 bases each). V gave up 2 bases and J gave up 5 bases, with 16 bases separating them. The CDR3 has 15 residues. The germline V gene has CDR1 DFQATT and CDR2 SNEGSKA (reference sequence). The CDR3 spells CSARNPRGPDNEQFF. The CDR3 DNA follows: TGCAGTGCTAGAAACCCCCGGGGACCCGACAATGAGCAGTTCTTC.

The chain carries TRBV5-1 and TRBJ2-7; tentative D call: TRBD1 (6 bases). The germline CDR1 and CDR2 sequences are SGHRS and YFSETQ. Trimming left V 9 bases short and J 2 bases short, with 24 bases between. The CDR3 contains 16 residues. For the CDR3, the DNA is TGCGCCACCGAACCCCGGGACACCTCATTCACCTACGAGCAGTACTTC. Translated: CATEPRDTSFTYEQYF.

The chain couples TRBV12-3 or TRBV12-4 to TRBJ2-3; 7 bases fit TRBD1. This CDR3 is 16 amino acids long. Unmatched junction bases numbered 15, after V lost 6 bases and J lost 6 bases. The CDR3 DNA sequence: TGTGCCAGCAGCCCCAAGACAGGGAGTGTAACGGATACGCAGTATTTT. This gives the protein CASSPKTGSVTDTQYF.

This clonotype has only one observation. The chain recombines TRBV7-8 with TRBJ1-2; D might be TRBD1 (6 bases). CDR1 is SGHVS and CDR2 is FQNEAQ in the germline V gene. Trimming took off 5 bases at V and 8 bases at J, with 18 bases between the two ends. This CDR3 has 14 residues. The CDR3 here is CASSLDGQLAGYTF. Written as DNA, the CDR3 is TGTGCCAGCAGCCTAGACGGACAGCTGGCGGGCTACACCTTC.

This clonotype was recorded a few times. The chain has TRBV7-8 and TRBJ2-1, with 9 bases identical to TRBD2. Per the germline V gene, CDR1 is SGHVS and CDR2 is FQNEAQ. With V trimmed by 6 bases and J by 8 bases, 14 bases remained unmatched. The CDR3 is 16 amino acids. The CDR3: CASRLAGWEAGDEQFF. The CDR3 DNA sequence: TGTGCCAGCAGGCTAGCGGGATGGGAAGCAGGCGATGAGCAGTTCTTC.

The V call is TRBV12-3 or TRBV12-4, the J call TRBJ1-1; 7 bases line up with TRBD1. CDR3 size: 14 residues. The V gene end was trimmed by 6 bases and the J gene end by 3 bases; junction bases not matched to a gene: 7. CDR3 DNA sequence: TGTGCCAGCAGCCGGAGGGGGCCAGACACTGAAGCTTTCTTT. Its protein product is CASSRRGPDTEAFF.

The chain has TRBV9 and TRBJ2-2, with D hard to call. Germline lookup yields CDR1 SGDLS and CDR2 YYNGEE. The CDR3 contains 15 residues. The ends were cut back, 0 bases at V and 3 bases at J, with 9 bases in the middle. This CDR3 reads CASSVGPADTGELFF. The CDR3 nucleotides are TGTGCCAGCAGCGTAGGACCGGCGGACACCGGGGAGCTGTTTTTT.

This clonotype has just a few counts. The chain is built from TRBV5-6 and TRBJ2-7, with 7 bases that match TRBD2. The CDR3 consists of 14 residues. J lost 1 base, V lost 7 bases, and 8 bases had no gene match. Germline V gene lookup returns CDR1 SGHDT and CDR2 YYEEEE. The CDR3, as DNA: TGTGCCAGCCACAGGCCTAGCGGTTCCTACGAGCAGTACTTC. Translating gives CASHRPSGSYEQYF.

The sample holds many counts of this clonotype. The chain carries TRBV20-1 and TRBJ2-1, with D possibly being TRBD1 or TRBD2 (5 bases each). The CDR3 is 14 amino acids. Germline CDR1 and CDR2: DFQATT and SNEGSKA (reference sequence). V was clipped by 5 bases and J by 10 bases, with 21 bases between them. The CDR3 loop is CSAHPGTKKGEQFF. DNA for the CDR3: TGCAGTGCTCACCCCGGGACGAAAAAAGGGGAGCAGTTCTTC.

This clonotype was found a few times. This chain joins TRBV7-9 and TRBJ1-6; D gene uncertain. The germline V and J ends were trimmed by 2 bases and 5 bases, with 10 bases remaining between them. Germline CDR1 SEHNR, CDR2 FQNEAQ (reference sequence). The CDR3 length is 15 residues. The CDR3, as DNA: TGTGCCAGCAGCTTACAAGACCTCGATAATTCACCCCTCCACTTT. This gives the protein CASSLQDLDNSPLHF.

V and J are TRBV4-1 and TRBJ2-1; TRBD2 aligns across 13 bases. Germline assignment: CDR1 MGHRA and CDR2 YSYEKL. This CDR3 is built from 14 residues. The trim removed 6 bases at V and 6 bases at J, leaving 2 bases unmatched. The CDR3 nucleotides read TGCGCCAGCAGGGGACTAGCGGGGTCCAATGAGCAGTTCTTC. Its translation: CASRGLAGSNEQFF.

This clonotype was seen more than once but under ten times. The chain joins TRBV29-1 to TRBJ2-7; 8 positions agree with TRBD1. With 5 bases clipped from V and 1 base from J, the junction kept 4 bases outside the gene matches. This CDR3 spans 13 amino acids. Germline assignment: CDR1 SQVTM and CDR2 ANQGSEA. CDR3 nucleotides: TGCAGCGTTTGGCGACAGGGGTCCTACGAGCAGTACTTC. Protein: CSVWRQGSYEQYF.

The genes are TRBV7-3 and TRBJ2-3; D might be TRBD1 or TRBD2, each matching 6 bases. The CDR3 has 17 residues. The germline CDR1 and CDR2 sequences are SGHTA and FQGTGA. V was trimmed by 0 bases and J by 5 bases, leaving 18 bases between them. The CDR3 DNA reads as TGTGCCAGCAGCTTAACGCTCCACGGGGGCCTCCTAGATACGCAGTATTTT. Protein: CASSLTLHGGLLDTQYF.